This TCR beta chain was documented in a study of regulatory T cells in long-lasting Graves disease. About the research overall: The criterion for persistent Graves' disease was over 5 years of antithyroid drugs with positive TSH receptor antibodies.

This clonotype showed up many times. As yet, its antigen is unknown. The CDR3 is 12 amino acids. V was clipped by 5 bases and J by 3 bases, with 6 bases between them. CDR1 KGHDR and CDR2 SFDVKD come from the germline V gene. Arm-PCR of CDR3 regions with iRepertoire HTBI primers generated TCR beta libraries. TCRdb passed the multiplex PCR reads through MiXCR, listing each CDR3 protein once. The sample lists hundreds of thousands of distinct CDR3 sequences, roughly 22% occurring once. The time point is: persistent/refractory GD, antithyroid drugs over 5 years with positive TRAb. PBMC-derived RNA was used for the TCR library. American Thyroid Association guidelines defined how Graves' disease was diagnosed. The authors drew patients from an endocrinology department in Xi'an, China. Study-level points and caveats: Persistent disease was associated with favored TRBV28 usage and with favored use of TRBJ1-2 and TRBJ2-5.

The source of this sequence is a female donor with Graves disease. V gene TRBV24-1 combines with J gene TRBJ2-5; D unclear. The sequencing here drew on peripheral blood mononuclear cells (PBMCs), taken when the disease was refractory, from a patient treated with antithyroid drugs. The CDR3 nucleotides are TGTGCCACCAGTGGGCTCGAAGAGACCCAGTACTTC. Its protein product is CATSGLEETQYF.